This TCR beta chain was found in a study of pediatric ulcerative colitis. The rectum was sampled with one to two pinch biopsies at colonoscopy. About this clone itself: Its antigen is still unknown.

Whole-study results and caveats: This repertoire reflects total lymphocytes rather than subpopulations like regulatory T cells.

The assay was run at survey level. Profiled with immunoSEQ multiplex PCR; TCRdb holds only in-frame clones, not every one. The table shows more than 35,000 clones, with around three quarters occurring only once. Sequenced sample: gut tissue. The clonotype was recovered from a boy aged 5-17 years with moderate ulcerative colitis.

The CDR3 nucleotides are TGTGCCAGCAGCTTTAGGGGCTACGAGCAGTACTTC. Translation: CASSFRGYEQYF. The chain is built from TRBV5-8 and TRBJ2-7; D is possibly TRBD1 (5 bases). Deletions cut 2 bases from V and 3 bases from J, with 6 bases between. The germline V gene has CDR1 SGHTS and CDR2 YDEGEE. The CDR3 is 12 amino acids. Combining the CDR3 with reference TRBV5-8 and TRBJ2-7 gives the whole variable domain EAGVTQSPTHLIKTRGQQATLRCSPISGHTSVYWYQQALGLGLQFLLWYDEGEERNRGNFPPRFSGRQFPNYSSELNVNALELEDSALYLCASSFRGYEQYFGPGTRLTVT.